This TCR beta chain emerged from a study of regulatory T cells in long-lasting Graves disease. iRepertoire HTBI primers and Arm-PCR of CDR3 regions built TCR beta libraries. TCRdb fed the multiplex PCR reads into MiXCR, producing one record per CDR3 protein. The repertoire holds 580,000 or so distinct CDR3 sequences, with around 15% as singletons. There are a few counts of this clonotype. The time point here: newly diagnosed GD, antithyroid drugs for less than 3 months. Researchers made the TCR library from RNA that was extracted from PBMCs. The authors drew roughly 8.1 milliliters of peripheral blood into EDTA tubes. These same data were also listed under a study on T cells in Graves' hyperthyroidism and ophthalmopathy.

This sample comprised peripheral blood mononuclear cells (PBMCs), obtained at new diagnosis, from a patient treated with antithyroid drugs. This TCR was sampled from a man younger than 35 with Graves disease.

CDR3 sequence (DNA): TGTGCCAGCAGTTTATTGGGGGTGGGTAATTCACCCCTCCACTTT. Amino acid sequence: CASSLLGVGNSPLHF. The genes are TRBV12-3 or TRBV12-4 and TRBJ1-6; weak D call: TRBD1 (5 bases). The ends were cut back, 2 bases at V and 6 bases at J, with 11 bases in the middle. The CDR3 has 15 amino acids.